A single sample gave rise to the 21 T cell receptor beta chains below, sequenced in a study of blood T cells in healthy people across ages. PCR was performed a second time for roughly 7 to 12 cycles using a sample-barcoded 5' primer and a J-beta primer mix. TCRdb independently ran MiXCR on the 5' RACE reads; one entry per CDR3 protein. The data show roughly 1,500,000 distinct CDR3 sequences, 42% seen once. The source material was blood. The source is a woman aged 18 to 35 in good health.

Comment on this clonotype: A much larger clone lies one base from this, so it may be a read error. The gene calls are TRBV11-3 and TRBJ2-5; D may be TRBD2 (5 bases). The CDR3 length is 13 residues. The ends were cut back, 5 bases at V and 11 bases at J, with 18 bases in the middle. Germline CDR1 SGHNT, CDR2 YENEEA. The CDR3 DNA is TGTGCCAGCAGCGCCGGGGTTCACGGTGAGCAGTACTTC. Translated, it gives CASSAGVHGEQYF.

The chain's CDR3 is CASSEAGGAVSNQPQHF. The CDR3 bases are TGTGCCAGCAGTGAGGCAGGGGGGGCGGTTAGCAATCAGCCCCAGCATTTT. V is TRBV25-1 and J is TRBJ1-5; 7 bases agree with TRBD1. Germline V gene sequence: CDR1 MGHDK, CDR2 SYGVNS. The CDR3 is 17 residues long. Trimming at V came to 3 bases and at J to 0 bases, leaving 8 bases not matched to a gene.

This clonotype turned up a few times. This chain links TRBV11-2 with TRBJ1-1; D may be TRBD1 (5 bases). Between the trimmed V and J ends, which lost 4 bases and 3 bases, there was a span of 15 bases. From germline, CDR1 is SGHAT and CDR2 FQNNGV. The CDR3 totals 15 residues. CDR3 sequence: CASSSQGQPYTEAFF. The CDR3 coding sequence is TGTGCCAGCAGCTCCCAGGGTCAACCTTACACTGAAGCTTTCTTT.

V gene TRBV10-3 combines with J gene TRBJ2-1, with TRBD1 matching 8 bases. V lost 5 bases, J lost 10 bases, and 16 bases stayed unmatched. CDR1 is ENHRY, CDR2 SYGVKD, per germline. The CDR3 is made up of 16 amino acids. The CDR3 DNA sequence: TGTGCCATCAGTCTATCGGGACAGGTCACTCGGGAGGAGCAGTTCTTC. This gives the protein CAISLSGQVTREEQFF.

V is TRBV6-5 and J is TRBJ2-1; tentative D call: TRBD2 (6 bases). The germline CDR1 and CDR2 sequences are MNHEY and SVGAGI. The CDR3 has 14 residues. Trimming cost V 4 bases and J 4 bases, with 11 bases left between them. In nucleotides, the CDR3 is TGTGCCAGCAGTTCGACGGGGACTTACAATGAGCAGTTCTTC. Residues: CASSSTGTYNEQFF.

This clonotype turned up a few times. This sequence joins TRBV7-3 and TRBJ2-1, with 11 bases aligning to TRBD2. CDR3 length: 17 residues. The germline CDR1 and CDR2 sequences are SGHTA and FQGTGA. V was clipped by 5 bases and J by 3 bases; unmatched bases: 9. The chain's CDR3 is CASSAKQTSGGYNEQFF. The CDR3 bases are TGTGCCAGCAGCGCAAAACAAACTAGCGGGGGCTACAATGAGCAGTTCTTC.

This clonotype appeared once. V gene TRBV3-1 combines with J gene TRBJ2-7, with 12 bases identical to TRBD2. With V trimmed by 1 base and J by 5 bases, 12 bases remained unmatched. The CDR3 totals 18 residues. Germline CDR1 is LGHDT and CDR2 is YNNKEL (reference sequence). CDR3 sequence: CASSQGYASGGAAHEQYF. The CDR3 nucleotides read TGTGCCAGCAGCCAAGGGTACGCTAGCGGGGGGGCCGCCCACGAGCAGTACTTC.

CDR3 amino acids: CASSQAGRLRLAGAGVDTQYF. The CDR3 nucleotides are TGTGCCAGCAGCCAAGCCGGCAGGCTGAGGCTAGCGGGGGCCGGAGTAGATACGCAGTATTTT. The chain has TRBV3-1 and TRBJ2-3, with 10 bases matching TRBD2. This CDR3 has 21 residues. The trim removed 1 base at V and 5 bases at J, leaving 21 bases unmatched. Germline values: CDR1 LGHDT, CDR2 YNNKEL (reference sequence).

The gene calls are TRBV11-3 and TRBJ2-3; maybe TRBD2 (6 bases). The length of the CDR3 is 15 residues. Germline CDR1 and CDR2: SGHNT and YENEEA. Trimming stripped 4 bases from V and 2 bases from J, with 13 bases between. For the CDR3, the DNA is TGTGCCAGCAGCTCCCCCGGGACTGCCACAGATACGCAGTATTTT. It specifies CASSSPGTATDTQYF.

The V call is TRBV24-1, the J call TRBJ2-3; TRBD2 agrees at 8 bases. CDR1 is KGHDR and CDR2 is SFDVKD in the germline V gene. V shed 9 bases, J shed 3 bases, and the junction held 4 bases outside the gene matches. The CDR3 runs to 13 residues. CDR3 in amino acids: CATQGTRTDTQYF. CDR3 bases: TGTGCCACCCAAGGGACTAGGACAGATACGCAGTATTTT.

This clonotype was seen only a few times. The rearrangement joins TRBV25-1 to TRBJ2-1, with 7 positions matching TRBD2. The V gene end was trimmed by 7 bases and the J gene end by 5 bases; junction bases not matched to a gene: 11. Germline CDR1 and CDR2: MGHDK and SYGVNS. This CDR3 has 15 residues. This CDR3 is CASKKEGGPHNEQFF. In nucleotides, the CDR3 is TGTGCCAGCAAGAAGGAGGGAGGGCCTCACAATGAGCAGTTCTTC.

This clonotype turned up a few times. The chain links TRBV12-3 or TRBV12-4 to TRBJ1-5; D unresolved. Trimming removed 1 base from V and 1 base from J, with 5 bases in between. This CDR3 region has 14 residues. The CDR3 loop is CASSLVGSNQPQHF. For the CDR3, the DNA is TGTGCCAGCAGTTTAGTAGGGAGCAATCAGCCCCAGCATTTT.

The chain has TRBV27 and TRBJ2-4; the match to TRBD2 covers 8 bases. The better agreement between TRBJ2-7 and the DNA end casts doubt on the J call. The CDR3 runs 15 residues. Germline values: CDR1 MNHEY, CDR2 SMNVEV (reference sequence). The CDR3 loop reads CASSLTGGSAYEQYF. In DNA, the CDR3 is TGTGCCAGCAGTTTAACGGGAGGGTCGGCTTACGAGCAGTACTTC.

V and J are TRBV7-6 and TRBJ2-3; the D gene is possibly TRBD2 (6 bases). The CDR3 spans 15 residues. Germline V gene data show CDR1 as SGHVS and CDR2 as FNYEAQ. The germline V and J ends were trimmed by 2 bases and 4 bases, with 13 bases remaining between them. This chain's CDR3 is CASSLRGSSADTQYF. CDR3 coding DNA: TGTGCCAGCAGCTTACGGGGGAGTAGCGCAGATACGCAGTATTTT.

This clonotype was detected a few times. The chain joins TRBV12-3 or TRBV12-4 to TRBJ2-2; D may be TRBD1 (6 bases). The CDR3 sequence is 16 residues long. V was pared by 4 bases and J by 5 bases, with 17 bases between. The CDR3 protein is CASSYLPRGRTGELFF. CDR3 in DNA: TGTGCCAGCAGTTATCTCCCCAGGGGTCGAACCGGGGAGCTGTTTTTT.

This clonotype was seen a few times. This chain joins TRBV5-1 and TRBJ2-5, with D perhaps TRBD2 (6 bases). This CDR3 has 14 residues. The germline V gene has CDR1 SGHRS and CDR2 YFSETQ. V lost 3 bases and J 0 bases, leaving 9 bases between the germline ends. CDR3 residues: CASSSGLHQETQYF. In DNA, the CDR3 is TGCGCCAGCAGCTCGGGACTGCACCAAGAGACCCAGTACTTC.

This clonotype has a handful of counts. The chain links TRBV9 to TRBJ1-2, with D unresolved. The V and J ends lost 7 bases and 6 bases respectively, with 19 bases between them. Germline-derived CDR1 and CDR2 are SGDLS and YYNGEE. The CDR3 loop spans 14 amino acids. The CDR3 region has the DNA TGTGCCAGCGGCAAATTGAGGGAGTCAGATGGCTACACCTTC. Encoded protein: CASGKLRESDGYTF.

The chain is built from TRBV7-2 and TRBJ2-1, with D possibly TRBD2 on 7 matching bases. The J call may be faulty, since TRBJ2-7 better matches the DNA end. Germline CDR1 reads SGHTA; CDR2 reads FQGNSA. The CDR3 is made up of 15 amino acids. CDR3 nucleotide sequence: TGTGCCAGCAGCTACGGGGGGCTTACCTACAATGAGCAGTACTTC. Its protein product is CASSYGGLTYNEQYF.

The chain is built from TRBV28 and TRBJ2-2; tentative D call: TRBD2 (7 bases). This CDR3 is 15 amino acids long. With 7 bases removed from V and 6 bases from J, the gap between germline ends came to 18 bases. Per germline, CDR1 MDHEN and CDR2 SYDVKM. The CDR3 bases are TGTGCCAGCACCCCCCTCGGGGGGCCTCCCGGGGAGCTGTTTTTT. Translation: CASTPLGGPPGELFF.

The gene calls are TRBV20-1 and TRBJ2-2; TRBD2 matches at 8 bases. With 5 bases clipped from V and 6 bases from J, the junction kept 8 bases outside the gene matches. The CDR3 length is 14 residues. Germline assignment: CDR1 DFQATT and CDR2 SNEGSKA (reference sequence). The CDR3 coding sequence is TGCAGTGCTCGCACGGGACTAGATTCCGGGGAGCTGTTTTTT. Encoded protein: CSARTGLDSGELFF.

The chain joins TRBV20-1 to TRBJ1-4; D not resolved. Germline V gene sequence: CDR1 DFQATT, CDR2 SNEGSKA (reference sequence). Between the trimmed V and J ends, which lost 3 bases and 8 bases, there was a span of 13 bases. CDR3 size: 13 residues. The CDR3 DNA sequence: TGCAGTGCTAGGTCGCAGGCCGGCGAAAAACTGTTTTTT. It translates to CSARSQAGEKLFF.